The 27 T cell receptor beta chains listed next were all sequenced from one sample in a study of blood T cell repertoires in COVID-19. The protocol was immunoSEQ multiplex PCR, while the TCRdb copy is restricted to in-frame clones and leaves out a portion. The table lists about 250,000 clones, approximately 83% of them singletons. Specimen: peripheral blood. These receptor sequences come from a man aged 45-65 years with active or convalescent COVID-19.

J is TRBJ1-5 and V is TRBV6-2 or TRBV6-3; weak D call: TRBD1 (6 bases). Trimming shortened V by 0 bases and J by 6 bases, and 12 bases separated the two germline ends. CDR1 is MNHEY and CDR2 is SVGEGT in the germline V gene. The CDR3 sequence is 15 residues long. The CDR3: CASSYSGTGTQPQHF. CDR3 DNA: TGTGCCAGCAGTTACTCTGGCACAGGGACTCAGCCCCAGCATTTT.

This clone was counted a single time. The chain has TRBV11-2 and TRBJ2-2; 14 bases agree with TRBD2. The germline CDR1 and CDR2 sequences are SGHAT and FQNNGV. The CDR3 loop spans 18 amino acids. V lost 5 bases and J lost 5; bases outside the gene matches: 10. The CDR3 nucleotides read TGTGCCAGCAGCCGGACTAGCGGGGGGCCCTTTGGTACCGGGGAGCTGTTTTTT. Translation gives CASSRTSGGPFGTGELFF. The full variable domain, in which reference TRBV11-2 and TRBJ2-2 provide the parts outside the CDR3, is EAGVAQSPRYKIIEKRQSVAFWCNPISGHATLYWYQQILGQGPKLLIQFQNNGVVDDSQLPKDRFSAERLKGVDSTLKIQPAKLEDSAVYLCASSRTSGGPFGTGELFFGEGSRLTVL.

This chain links TRBV13 with TRBJ2-7; D gene unclear. Germline-derived CDR1 and CDR2 are PRHDT and FYEKMQ (reference sequence). There are 14 residues in the CDR3. V was clipped by 5 bases and J by 0 bases, with 11 bases between them. CDR3 amino acids: CASSTRHLSYEQYF. In nucleotides, the CDR3 is TGTGCCAGCAGCACCCGACATCTCTCCTACGAGCAGTACTTC.

The chain is built from TRBV28 and TRBJ1-1; 7 bases match TRBD1. The V segment lost 8 bases and the J segment 7 bases; nucleotides outside the gene matches: 4. This CDR3 contains 11 residues. Germline V gives CDR1 MDHEN, CDR2 SYDVKM. The CDR3 sequence is CASGGTVEAFF. The CDR3, as DNA: TGTGCCAGCGGGGGGACAGTTGAAGCTTTCTTT.

The V call is TRBV28, the J call TRBJ2-5; 9 nucleotides line up with TRBD2. The CDR3 covers 18 residues. CDR1 is MDHEN and CDR2 is SYDVKM in the germline V gene. V shed 2 bases, J shed 1 base, and the junction held 11 bases outside the gene matches. CDR3 DNA sequence: TGTGCCAGCAGTTTAGGGAACGGAGCGGGGGGTTCCCAAGAGACCCAGTACTTC. This encodes CASSLGNGAGGSQETQYF. Supplemented by reference TRBV28 and TRBJ2-5, the full variable domain reads DVKVTQSSRYLVKRTGEKVFLECVQDMDHENMFWYRQDPGLGLRLIYFSYDVKMKEKGDIPEGYSVSREKKERFSLILESASTNQTSMYLCASSLGNGAGGSQETQYFGPGTRLLVL.

The chain carries TRBV4-2 and TRBJ2-5; the match to TRBD2 covers 14 bases. The V gene end was trimmed by 0 bases and the J gene end by 0 bases; junction bases not matched to a gene: 3. The V gene's germline CDR1 is LGHNA and CDR2 YNFKEQ. This CDR3 has 18 amino acids. For the CDR3, the DNA is TGTGCCAGCAGCCAAGATAGACTAGCGGGGGGGTACCAAGAGACCCAGTACTTC. Its protein is CASSQDRLAGGYQETQYF.

This chain uses TRBV29-1 with TRBJ1-6, with a possible D match to TRBD1 (5 bases). The CDR3 is 13 residues long. Germline V gene lookup returns CDR1 SQVTM and CDR2 ANQGSEA. The germline V and J ends were trimmed by 0 bases and 9 bases, with 9 bases remaining between them. Written as DNA, the CDR3 is TGCAGCGTTGAAGAACAGGAGGGTTCACCCCTCCACTTT. Translated: CSVEEQEGSPLHF.

The chain is built from TRBV15 and TRBJ2-3; 8 bases agree with TRBD2. Germline V gene lookup returns CDR1 LNHNV and CDR2 YYDKDF (reference sequence). The length of the CDR3 is 16 residues. V dropped 0 bases and J dropped 2; count of bases not matched to a gene: 4. The CDR3 DNA is TGTGCCACCAGCAGAGAAGGCGGGGGGTTCACAGATACGCAGTATTTT. Translating it yields CATSREGGGFTDTQYF. The whole variable domain, filled in from reference TRBV15 and TRBJ2-3, reads DAMVIQNPRYQVTQFGKPVTLSCSQTLNHNVMYWYQQKSSQAPKLLFHYYDKDFNNEADTPDNFQSRRPNTSFCFLDIRSPGLGDTAMYLCATSREGGGFTDTQYFGPGTRLTVL.

The chain uses TRBV25-1 and TRBJ1-5; D is ambiguous. Germline V gives CDR1 MGHDK, CDR2 SYGVNS. This CDR3 spans 13 amino acids. V shed 4 bases and J shed 9 bases, with 13 bases lying between them. The CDR3 sequence is CASSATTGAPQHF. The CDR3 bases are TGTGCCAGCAGTGCAACTACGGGTGCGCCCCAGCATTTT.

A few counts support this clone. The V and J genes are TRBV9 and TRBJ1-2; 10 bases map to TRBD1. The CDR3 sequence is 15 residues long. CDR1 is SGDLS and CDR2 is YYNGEE in the germline V gene. With V trimmed by 4 bases and J by 3 bases, 6 bases remained unmatched. The CDR3 reads CASSSGTGADYGYTF. The DNA of the CDR3 is TGTGCCAGCAGCTCCGGGACAGGGGCCGACTATGGCTACACCTTC.

This sequence joins TRBV30 and TRBJ1-1; 7 bases align to TRBD1. There are 14 residues in the CDR3. CDR1 GTSNPN and CDR2 SVGIG come from the germline V gene (reference sequence). With V trimmed by 0 bases and J by 4 bases, 5 bases remained unmatched. DNA of the CDR3: TGTGCCTGGAGTGTAGGGGGCTTGAGCACTGAAGCTTTCTTT. This translates into CAWSVGGLSTEAFF.

The V call is TRBV6-5, the J call TRBJ1-5; D is uncertain. Germline CDR1 MNHEY, CDR2 SVGAGI. The CDR3 loop spans 12 amino acids. V lost 5 bases, J lost 7 bases, and 9 bases lay in between. The CDR3 protein is CASSHVGQPQHF. The CDR3, as DNA: TGTGCCAGCAGTCACGTTGGCCAGCCCCAGCATTTT.

The rearrangement uses TRBV30 and TRBJ2-6, with a tentative D call TRBD1 (5 bases). The CDR3 loop spans 18 amino acids. Deletions cut 3 bases from V and 0 bases from J, with 18 bases between. CDR1 and CDR2 from the germline V gene are GTSNPN and SVGIG (reference sequence). The CDR3 here is CAWRTRYTGSSGANVLTF. In DNA form, the CDR3 reads TGTGCCTGGAGGACCCGATACACAGGAAGCTCTGGGGCCAACGTCCTGACTTTC.

This rearrangement joins TRBV14 to TRBJ1-5; 10 positions agree with TRBD1. The CDR3 length is 18 residues. J lost 0 bases, V lost 9 bases, and 14 bases had no gene match. Germline-derived CDR1 and CDR2 are SGHDN and FVKESK. The CDR3 protein is CASWGTGVVPYSNQPQHF. CDR3 in DNA: TGTGCCAGTTGGGGGACAGGGGTCGTTCCATATAGCAATCAGCCCCAGCATTTT.

The rearrangement uses TRBV5-8 and TRBJ1-4; no firm D call. This CDR3 spans 15 amino acids. Germline loops: CDR1 SGHTS, CDR2 YDEGEE. Trimming stripped 0 bases from V and 5 bases from J, with 11 bases between. DNA of the CDR3: TGTGCCAGCAGCTTGGGCGCCCGCCCAAATGAAAAACTGTTTTTT. It specifies CASSLGARPNEKLFF.

V gene TRBV2 combines with J gene TRBJ2-2; 8 bases are shared with TRBD1. In germline, CDR1 is SNHLY, CDR2 FYNNEI. The CDR3 is 16 residues long. Trimming at V came to 6 bases and at J to 5 bases, leaving 11 bases not matched to a gene. CDR3: CASRGQRQGRTGELFF. CDR3 nucleotides: TGTGCCAGCAGAGGGCAGAGACAGGGGCGAACCGGGGAGCTGTTTTTT.

The genes are TRBV7-9 and TRBJ1-2; 10 bases are a match to TRBD1. The CDR3 consists of 17 residues. Germline trimming cut 4 bases from V and 4 bases from J; bases unmatched to any gene: 12. CDR1 is SEHNR, CDR2 FQNEAQ, per germline (reference sequence). The CDR3 is CASSSRDRGGNGYGYTF. CDR3 bases: TGTGCCAGCAGCTCCCGGGACAGGGGAGGTAATGGCTATGGCTACACCTTC. The entire variable domain, with the rest obtained from reference TRBV7-9 and TRBJ1-2, is as follows: DTGVSQNPRHKITKRGQNVTFRCDPISEHNRLYWYRQTLGQGPEFLTYFQNEAQLEKSRLLSDRFSAERPKGSFSTLEIQRTEQGDSAMYLCASSSRDRGGNGYGYTFGSGTRLTVV.

The chain employs TRBV27 and TRBJ2-7, with D perhaps TRBD2 (7 bases). Per the germline V gene, CDR1 is MNHEY and CDR2 is SMNVEV (reference sequence). The CDR3 consists of 14 residues. V was clipped by 2 bases and J by 7 bases, with 15 bases between them. The DNA for the CDR3 is TGTGCCAGCAGTTTAACGGCGGGGGCTCGGGAGCAGTACTTC. This translates into CASSLTAGAREQYF.

The gene calls are TRBV4-2 and TRBJ2-1; 9 bases fit TRBD2. The J segment lost 9 bases and the V segment lost 0 bases, leaving 9 bases of the junction unmatched. Germline assignment: CDR1 LGHNA and CDR2 YNFKEQ. This CDR3 contains 16 residues. The CDR3 loop reads CASSQDQAGGNLEQFF. As DNA, the CDR3 is TGTGCCAGCAGCCAAGATCAAGCGGGGGGCAACCTTGAGCAGTTCTTC.

Worth noting for this clone: Other DNA sequences from this sample encode an identical CDR3 as well. V gene TRBV4-1 combines with J gene TRBJ2-1; tentatively, D is TRBD2 (5 bases). V was shortened by 1 base and J by 4 bases, with 8 bases between the two germline ends. CDR1 is MGHRA and CDR2 is YSYEKL in the germline V gene. This CDR3 is 14 amino acids long. This CDR3 reads CASSQGDYYNEQFF. The CDR3 nucleotides are TGCGCCAGCAGCCAAGGAGACTATTACAATGAGCAGTTCTTC.

The chain employs TRBV29-1 and TRBJ2-5; maybe TRBD2 (5 bases). CDR1 and CDR2 (germline): SQVTM, ANQGSEA. V gave up 3 bases and J gave up 3 bases, with 11 bases separating them. The CDR3 contains 13 residues. The CDR3 is CSVDMTTKETQYF. DNA of the CDR3: TGCAGCGTTGATATGACTACCAAAGAGACCCAGTACTTC.

Ten or more counts support this clone. J is TRBJ2-3 and V is TRBV7-2; possibly TRBD2 for D (7 bases). Deletions cut 2 bases from V and 10 bases from J, with 10 bases between. CDR1 is SGHTA, CDR2 FQGNSA, per germline. This CDR3 has 12 amino acids. CDR3 loop: CASSLWGGSQYF. For the CDR3, the DNA is TGTGCCAGCAGCTTATGGGGGGGCTCGCAGTATTTT.

The rearrangement joins TRBV6-5 to TRBJ1-1, with D possibly being TRBD1 (5 bases). The CDR3 sequence is 14 residues long. Trimming removed 10 bases at V and 0 bases at J, with 15 bases between. Germline CDR1 MNHEY, CDR2 SVGAGI. The CDR3 here is CATRGREVNTEAFF. The DNA for the CDR3 is TGTGCCACCCGCGGCAGGGAAGTGAACACTGAAGCTTTCTTT.

Only a few counts were recorded for this clone. The chain uses TRBV11-2 and TRBJ2-5; TRBD2 agrees at 12 bases. This CDR3 is 17 amino acids long. Trimming cost V 1 base and J 5 bases; bases outside gene matches: 8. Germline CDR1 SGHAT, CDR2 FQNNGV. The CDR3 protein is CASSLGPSGGAYETQYF. The CDR3 nucleotides are TGTGCCAGCAGCTTAGGCCCTAGCGGGGGGGCCTATGAGACCCAGTACTTC. The full variable domain, completed using reference TRBV11-2 and TRBJ2-5, is EAGVAQSPRYKIIEKRQSVAFWCNPISGHATLYWYQQILGQGPKLLIQFQNNGVVDDSQLPKDRFSAERLKGVDSTLKIQPAKLEDSAVYLCASSLGPSGGAYETQYFGPGTRLLVL.

This clone was seen once. V gene TRBV5-1 combines with J gene TRBJ2-3, with TRBD2 matching 13 bases. Germline lookup yields CDR1 SGHRS and CDR2 YFSETQ. This CDR3 contains 16 residues. After removal of 2 bases from V and 6 bases from J, the junction contained 6 bases not matched to a gene. The CDR3 sequence: CASSFGTSGVGDTQYF. In nucleotides, the CDR3 is TGCGCCAGCAGCTTCGGGACTAGCGGGGTAGGGGATACGCAGTATTTT.

The chain has TRBV20-1 and TRBJ2-1; D is ambiguous. CDR3 length: 11 residues. Germline V gene sequence: CDR1 DFQATT, CDR2 SNEGSKA (reference sequence). The V and J ends lost 0 bases and 9 bases respectively, with 6 bases between them. CDR3 loop: CSARDRGEQFF. CDR3 nucleotide sequence: TGCAGTGCTAGAGATCGAGGTGAGCAGTTCTTC.

The V gene is TRBV5-1, the J gene TRBJ2-5; 7 bases are a match to TRBD2. Germline assignment: CDR1 SGHRS and CDR2 YFSETQ. This CDR3 region has 13 residues. V lost 4 bases, J lost 5 bases, and 5 bases stayed unmatched. The CDR3 here is CASSHREEETQYF. CDR3 nucleotide sequence: TGCGCCAGCAGCCACCGGGAGGAGGAGACCCAGTACTTC. Full variable domain (rest looked up from reference TRBV5-1 and TRBJ2-5): KAGVTQTPRYLIKTRGQQVTLSCSPISGHRSVSWYQQTPGQGLQFLFEYFSETQRNKGNFPGRFSGRQFSNSRSEMNVSTLELGDSALYLCASSHREEETQYFGPGTRLLVL.